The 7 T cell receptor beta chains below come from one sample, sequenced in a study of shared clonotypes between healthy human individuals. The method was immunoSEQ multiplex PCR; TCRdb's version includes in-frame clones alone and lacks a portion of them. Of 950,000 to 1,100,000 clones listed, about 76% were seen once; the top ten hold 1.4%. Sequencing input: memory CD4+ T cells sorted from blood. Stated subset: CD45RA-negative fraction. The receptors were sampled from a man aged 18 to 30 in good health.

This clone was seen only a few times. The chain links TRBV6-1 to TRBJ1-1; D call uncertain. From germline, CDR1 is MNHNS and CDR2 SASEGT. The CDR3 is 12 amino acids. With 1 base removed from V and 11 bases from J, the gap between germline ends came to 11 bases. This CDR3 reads CASSEGILGAFF. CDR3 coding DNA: TGTGCCAGCAGTGAAGGAATTTTAGGGGCTTTCTTT.

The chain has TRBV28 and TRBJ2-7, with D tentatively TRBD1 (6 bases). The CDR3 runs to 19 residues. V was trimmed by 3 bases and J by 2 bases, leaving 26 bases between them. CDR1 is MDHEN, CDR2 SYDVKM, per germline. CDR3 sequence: CASSFSTYAIRDTPYEQYF. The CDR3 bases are TGTGCCAGCAGTTTCTCCACCTACGCAATAAGGGACACTCCCTACGAGCAGTACTTC.

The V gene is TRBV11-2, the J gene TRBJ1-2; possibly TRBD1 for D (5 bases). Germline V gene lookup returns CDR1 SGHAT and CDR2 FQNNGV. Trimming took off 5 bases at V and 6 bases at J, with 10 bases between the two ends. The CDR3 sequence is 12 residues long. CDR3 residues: CASSPGGDGYTF. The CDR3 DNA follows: TGTGCCAGCAGCCCCGGGGGGGATGGCTACACCTTC.

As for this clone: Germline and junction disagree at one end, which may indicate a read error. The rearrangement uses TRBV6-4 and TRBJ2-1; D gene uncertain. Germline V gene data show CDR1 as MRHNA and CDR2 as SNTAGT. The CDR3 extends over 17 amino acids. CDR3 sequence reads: CASSYSWAFLPINEQFF. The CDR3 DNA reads TGTGCCAGCAGTTACTCTTGGGCCTTCCTCCCGATAAATGAGCAGTTCTTC.

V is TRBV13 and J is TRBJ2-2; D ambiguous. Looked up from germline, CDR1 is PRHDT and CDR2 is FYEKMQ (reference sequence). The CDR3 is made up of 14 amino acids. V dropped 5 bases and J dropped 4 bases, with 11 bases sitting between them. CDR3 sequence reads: CASSPDLGTGELFF. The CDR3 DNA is TGTGCCAGCAGCCCCGATTTGGGCACCGGGGAGCTGTTTTTT.

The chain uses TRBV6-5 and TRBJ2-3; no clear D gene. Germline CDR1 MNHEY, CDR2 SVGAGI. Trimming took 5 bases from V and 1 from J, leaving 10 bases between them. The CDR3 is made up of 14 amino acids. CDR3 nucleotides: TGTGCCAGCAGTCGAAGGATCGGCACAGATACGCAGTATTTT. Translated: CASSRRIGTDTQYF.

The CDR3 region is CASSDSGRAYYGYTF. The CDR3 DNA reads TGTGCCAGCAGTGATAGTGGTCGCGCTTACTATGGCTACACCTTC. This chain joins TRBV2 and TRBJ1-2; the D is unclear. The CDR3 runs to 15 residues. V gave up 3 bases and J gave up 3 bases, with 14 bases separating them. From germline, CDR1 is SNHLY and CDR2 FYNNEI.